This T cell receptor (beta chain) was captured in a study of persistence of HIV-infected CD4 T cells. Cells were stimulated with overlapping HIV-1 Gag 15-mer peptides. Sorting selected CD4+ T cells upregulating both CD40 ligand and CD69. The V gene lost 0 bases and the J gene lost 7 bases, with 3 bases spanning the gap. The CDR3 runs to 12 residues. CDR1 and CDR2 from the germline V gene are LGHNA and YNFKEQ. Sequencing used immunoSEQ version 4 in survey mode. Assay used: immunoSEQ multiplex PCR; TCRdb lists only in-frame clones, some missing. The repertoire includes some 13,000 clones, about three fifths of them detected once, and about 7% sits in the top ten. Comment on this clone: Its antigen is not identified. This specimen includes other DNA sequences encoding the same CDR3.

Here the sequenced sample was CD4+ T cells sorted from PBMCs after roughly 18-hour stimulation, taken from a patient who received antiretroviral therapy. This TCR derives from an adult man with HIV who was CMV-seropositive. J is TRBJ1-4 and V is TRBV4-2; no firm D call. Here the CDR3 DNA reads TGTGCCAGCAGCCAAGACACTGAAAAACTGTTTTTT. Its translation is CASSQDTEKLFF.